The next 29 T cell receptor beta chains were all read from a single sample in a study of Ad26.COV2.S vaccination and SARS-CoV-2 variants. Profiling relied on immunoSEQ multiplex PCR, and the TCRdb table lists in-frame clones only, not all of them. Among about 350,000 clones, approximately 90% were seen once, and the ten largest hold around 6.4%. The treatment denotes: over 15 received Ad26.COV2.S at low or high dose, single or two shots; about five received placebo; per-sample allocation not given. All samples were drawn on day 63, counting from the first vaccine or placebo injection. The sample in question was peripheral blood, obtained in a trial of Ad26.COV2.S vaccine versus placebo. These TCRs come from a person between 18 and 65 years old who received the Ad26.COV2.S COVID-19 vaccine or a placebo.

The J gene is TRBJ2-7, the V gene TRBV5-6; D gene uncertain. The CDR3 consists of 13 residues. V was pared by 3 bases and J by 3 bases, with 10 bases between. CDR1 is SGHDT and CDR2 is YYEEEE in the germline V gene. The chain's CDR3 is CASSYMDGYEQYF. Here the CDR3 DNA reads TGTGCCAGCAGCTATATGGACGGCTACGAGCAGTACTTC.

The V gene is TRBV7-9, the J gene TRBJ1-2; 8 positions match TRBD1. The CDR3 length is 13 residues. Looked up from germline, CDR1 is SEHNR and CDR2 is FQNEAQ (reference sequence). J was trimmed by 6 bases and V by 6 bases; bases with no gene match: 6. CDR3 amino acids: CASSLTGGHGYTF. CDR3 nucleotides: TGTGCCAGCAGTCTAACAGGGGGGCATGGCTACACCTTC.

V gene TRBV7-2 combines with J gene TRBJ2-1, with D tentatively TRBD2 (7 bases). Germline V CDR1 and CDR2: SGHTA, FQGNSA. CDR3 length equals 17 residues. Trimming shortened V by 3 bases and J by 1 base, and 16 bases separated the two germline ends. The CDR3 DNA reads TGTGCCAGCAGCTTCGGAGTGCGGGGGCTTTCCTACAATGAGCAGTTCTTC. This translates into CASSFGVRGLSYNEQFF.

This clone was counted between two and nine times. A read error may be the cause here, since a much bigger clone is one base away. V gene TRBV7-3 combines with J gene TRBJ2-1; 13 bases line up with TRBD2. This CDR3 has 15 residues. After removal of 6 bases from V and 4 bases from J, the junction contained 3 bases not matched to a gene. Germline V gives CDR1 SGHTA, CDR2 FQGTGA. The CDR3, as DNA: TGTGCCAGCAGTGGGACTAGCGGGACTTACAATGAGCAGTTCTTC. This sequence encodes CASSGTSGTYNEQFF.

The chain uses TRBV3-1 (or the pseudogene TRBV3-2) and TRBJ1-1, with 7 bases lining up with TRBD1. The CDR3 has 14 amino acids. Trimming cost V 4 bases and J 7 bases; bases outside gene matches: 9. The germline V gene has CDR1 LGHDT and CDR2 YNNKEL (reference sequence). CDR3 DNA sequence: TGTGCCAGCAGCCCCAGAGGGGGCACGAGTGAAGCTTTCTTT. Protein: CASSPRGGTSEAFF.

J is TRBJ1-1 and V is TRBV28; no clear D. The V gene lost 3 bases and the J gene lost 3 bases, with 5 bases spanning the gap. Germline V gives CDR1 MDHEN, CDR2 SYDVKM. The CDR3 contains 12 residues. The CDR3 here is CASSFEYTEAFF. The CDR3 nucleotides are TGTGCCAGCAGTTTTGAGTACACTGAAGCTTTCTTT.

The chain employs TRBV4-1 and TRBJ1-2; 8 bases line up with TRBD1. Germline CDR1 and CDR2: MGHRA and YSYEKL. V was pared by 2 bases and J by 1 base, with 3 bases of the junction left unmatched. The CDR3 has 15 residues. CDR3 protein: CASSQPDRGNYGYTF. In DNA form, the CDR3 reads TGCGCCAGCAGCCAACCAGACAGGGGTAACTATGGCTACACCTTC.

The rearrangement links TRBV6-2 or TRBV6-3 to TRBJ1-6; TRBD1 matches at 10 bases. J was trimmed by 16 bases and V by 7 bases; bases with no gene match: 19. Germline CDR1 reads MNHEY; CDR2 reads SVGEGT. The CDR3 runs 16 residues. The CDR3 nucleotides are TGTGCCAGCACCCCTCAGGGACAGGGGCCCCGAAGTTTGCTCCACTTT. It codes for CASTPQGQGPRSLLHF.

CDR3 in amino acids: CASLNTEAFF. CDR3 in DNA: TGTGCCAGCTTGAACACTGAAGCTTTCTTT. The chain combines TRBV28 with TRBJ1-1, with D uncertain. Germline lookup yields CDR1 MDHEN and CDR2 SYDVKM. The CDR3 has 10 residues. Trimming removed 8 bases at V and 0 bases at J, with 1 base between.

The chain links TRBV4-2 to TRBJ2-1; 9 bases agree with TRBD2. Looked up from germline, CDR1 is LGHNA and CDR2 is YNFKEQ. This CDR3 is 15 amino acids long. After removal of 0 bases from V and 10 bases from J, the junction contained 7 bases not matched to a gene. The CDR3 here is CASSQDQVAGVEQFF. The CDR3 coding sequence is TGTGCCAGCAGCCAAGATCAGGTAGCGGGAGTAGAGCAGTTCTTC.

Here the CDR3 DNA reads TGTGCCAGCAGTTCTATTGACCTAGCGGGCCCCCAAAAGCAGTTCTTC. Translated: CASSSIDLAGPQKQFF. V is TRBV28 and J is TRBJ2-1, with TRBD2 matching over 8 bases. After removal of 4 bases from V and 11 bases from J, the junction contained 16 bases not matched to a gene. Germline CDR1 MDHEN, CDR2 SYDVKM. The CDR3 runs 16 residues.

The chain has TRBV7-3 and TRBJ1-1, with 7 positions matching TRBD1. The CDR3 covers 15 residues. Germline V lookup: CDR1 SGHTA, CDR2 FQGTGA. The V gene end was trimmed by 1 base and the J gene end by 1 base; junction bases not matched to a gene: 3. This chain's CDR3 is CASSLIGTANTEAFF. The CDR3 DNA reads TGTGCCAGCAGCTTAATCGGGACAGCGAACACTGAAGCTTTCTTT.

The chain is built from TRBV27 and TRBJ2-1; 8 bases line up with TRBD2. The V and J ends lost 6 bases and 0 bases, in that order; junction bases with no gene match: 4. Germline loops: CDR1 MNHEY, CDR2 SMNVEV (reference sequence). CDR3 length: 15 amino acids. The CDR3, as DNA: TGTGCCAGCAGCTCCGGGACTAGCTCCTACAATGAGCAGTTCTTC. Amino acids: CASSSGTSSYNEQFF.

This chain links TRBV4-3 with TRBJ2-2; D gene ambiguous. V lost 5 bases and J lost 2, with 6 bases in between. The CDR3 covers 13 residues. Germline V gene data show CDR1 as LGHNA and CDR2 as YSLEER. The CDR3 region has the DNA TGCGCCAGCAGCTTAGATAACACCGGGGAGCTGTTTTTT. The encoded protein is CASSLDNTGELFF.

The CDR3 DNA reads as TGTGCCAGCAGCTTAGCTTGGGGAGGAGCTTCCTACGAGCAGTACTTC. It specifies CASSLAWGGASYEQYF. This chain joins TRBV11-2 and TRBJ2-7; TRBD2 might be the D (6 bases). CDR1 SGHAT and CDR2 FQNNGV come from the germline V gene. The V end was cut by 1 base, the J end by 1 base, with 14 bases between. The CDR3 contains 16 residues.

The chain carries TRBV6-1 and TRBJ2-3; D possibly corresponds to TRBD2 (5 bases). Deletions cut 3 bases from V and 1 base from J, with 8 bases between. The germline V gene encodes CDR1 MNHNS and CDR2 SASEGT. The CDR3 is 14 residues long. CDR3 coding DNA: TGTGCCAGCAGTGAGCGGGCAGGCACAGATACGCAGTATTTT. It is translated as CASSERAGTDTQYF.

Worth noting for this clone: This same CDR3 is encoded by further DNA sequences in the sample. V gene TRBV4-3 combines with J gene TRBJ1-2, with 7 bases aligning to TRBD1. The V gene's germline CDR1 is LGHNA and CDR2 YSLEER. This CDR3 is built from 14 residues. V was pared by 0 bases and J by 2 bases, with 0 bases of the junction left unmatched. As DNA, the CDR3 is TGCGCCAGCAGCCAAGACAGGGGGAACTATGGCTACACCTTC. Translated: CASSQDRGNYGYTF.

The chain links TRBV5-1 to TRBJ2-7; 7 positions agree with TRBD1. Germline values: CDR1 SGHRS, CDR2 YFSETQ. V gave up 0 bases and J gave up 0 bases; unmatched junction bases: 3. The CDR3 spans 15 residues. The DNA of the CDR3 is TGCGCCAGCAGCTTGGAAGGGGGCTACTCCTACGAGCAGTACTTC. Translation gives CASSLEGGYSYEQYF.

V gene TRBV4-2 combines with J gene TRBJ2-1; 8 bases line up with TRBD2. Per the germline V gene, CDR1 is LGHNA and CDR2 is YNFKEQ. The CDR3 covers 16 residues. J lost 3 bases, V lost 0 bases, and 4 bases had no gene match. In DNA, the CDR3 is TGTGCCAGCAGCCAAGAGGCCCGGGGGGGCTACAATGAGCAGTTCTTC. It specifies CASSQEARGGYNEQFF.

The genes are TRBV30 and TRBJ2-3; 9 bases match TRBD1. The CDR3 spans 14 residues. Germline CDR1 GTSNPN, CDR2 SVGIG (reference sequence). Trimming took 3 bases from V and 9 from J; bases not matched to a gene: 10. CDR3 sequence reads: CAWSLDRGWATQYF. The CDR3 bases are TGTGCCTGGAGCCTGGACAGGGGATGGGCGACGCAGTATTTT.

The chain uses TRBV18 and TRBJ2-7; 10 bases are a match to TRBD1. The trim removed 2 bases at V and 4 bases at J, leaving 8 bases unmatched. Germline V gives CDR1 KGHSH, CDR2 LQKENI. CDR3 length: 16 amino acids. CDR3 coding DNA: TGTGCCAGCTCACCAACCGGGACAGGGGTCGATTACGAGCAGTACTTC. Its protein is CASSPTGTGVDYEQYF.

The V and J genes are TRBV7-9 and TRBJ2-3, with 9 bases lining up with TRBD2. V lost 5 bases to trimming and J lost 6 bases; unmatched junction nucleotides: 12. Looked up from germline, CDR1 is SEHNR and CDR2 is FQNEAQ (reference sequence). CDR3 length: 16 amino acids. CDR3 bases: TGTGCCAGCAGCCTAGTGGTAGCGGGAGTGTATGATACGCAGTATTTT. It encodes CASSLVVAGVYDTQYF.

The V gene is TRBV4-2, the J gene TRBJ1-1; D is possibly TRBD1 (5 bases). Germline-derived CDR1 and CDR2 are LGHNA and YNFKEQ. This CDR3 region has 14 residues. The V gene lost 4 bases and the J gene lost 0 bases, with 9 bases spanning the gap. The CDR3 loop is CASSPGRMNTEAFF. The CDR3 DNA sequence: TGTGCCAGCAGCCCGGGACGGATGAACACTGAAGCTTTCTTT.

The V and J genes are TRBV13 and TRBJ1-6, with D uncertain. Germline-derived CDR1 and CDR2 are PRHDT and FYEKMQ (reference sequence). V gave up 1 base and J gave up 7 bases, with 8 bases separating them. The CDR3 has 14 residues. For the CDR3, the DNA is TGTGCCAGCAGCTTAGTAGGGCGGAATTCACCCCTCCACTTT. This sequence encodes CASSLVGRNSPLHF.

CDR3 nucleotide sequence: TGTGCCAGCAGCGTATACCTCGCCGGGGAGCAGTTCTTC. Its protein product is CASSVYLAGEQFF. The chain combines TRBV9 with TRBJ2-1; D is unresolved. CDR3 size: 13 residues. V was pared by 1 base and J by 10 bases, with 12 bases between. Germline CDR1 SGDLS, CDR2 YYNGEE.

The V and J genes are TRBV4-2 and TRBJ2-1; D is undetermined. Per germline, CDR1 LGHNA and CDR2 YNFKEQ. This CDR3 comprises 20 residues. Trimming left V 3 bases short and J 2 bases short, with 26 bases between. The CDR3 is CASSQAPPVQTLGPYNEQFF. CDR3 DNA: TGTGCCAGCAGCCAGGCACCCCCGGTCCAGACCCTCGGGCCCTACAATGAGCAGTTCTTC.

The chain combines TRBV6-5 with TRBJ1-1; 7 bases are shared with TRBD1. V shed 7 bases and J 11 bases; nucleotides not matched to a gene: 10. Germline values: CDR1 MNHEY, CDR2 SVGAGI. The length of the CDR3 is 12 residues. The CDR3 spells CASTTGQLSAFF. CDR3 DNA: TGTGCCAGCACCACGGGACAGCTCTCCGCTTTCTTT.

This clone appeared a single time. This sequence joins TRBV29-1 and TRBJ1-1, with D possibly TRBD1 on 5 matching bases. This CDR3 spans 11 amino acids. Per germline, CDR1 SQVTM and CDR2 ANQGSEA. Deletions cut 7 bases from V and 6 bases from J, with 12 bases between. CDR3 in DNA: TGCAGCGGTTCCACGGGGCCTGAAGCTTTCTTT. Protein: CSGSTGPEAFF.

The V gene is TRBV25-1, the J gene TRBJ2-7, with TRBD1 identical over 9 bases. V shed 4 bases, J shed 0 bases, and the junction held 4 bases outside the gene matches. Per germline, CDR1 MGHDK and CDR2 SYGVNS. This CDR3 is 15 amino acids long. CDR3 residues: CASSVWTGDSYEQYF. CDR3 in DNA: TGTGCCAGCAGTGTTTGGACAGGGGACTCCTACGAGCAGTACTTC.